Listed here are 26 T cell receptor beta chains from one sample, sequenced in a study of blood T cells in healthy people across ages. Using a J-beta primer mix together with a sample-barcoded 5' primer, a second PCR was run for roughly 7 to 11 cycles. TCRdb re-derived calls from the 5' RACE reads in MiXCR, one entry per CDR3 protein. The table has 800,000 to 950,000 distinct CDR3 sequences, just under 30% seen once. These data also formed part of another study, on T cells of mothers and their children.

Material: blood. Receptors were obtained from a middle-aged woman in good health.

The chain couples TRBV5-8 to TRBJ2-3; no reliable D call. Looked up from germline, CDR1 is SGHTS and CDR2 is YDEGEE. V was cut by 1 base and J by 4 bases, with 10 bases left in between. The CDR3 runs 14 residues. CDR3 DNA: TGTGCCAGCAGCTTGAGTGGGTATGCAGATACGCAGTATTTT. As protein: CASSLSGYADTQYF.

The rearrangement joins TRBV5-1 to TRBJ2-3; D is unresolved. The CDR3 runs to 14 residues. Trimming pared 3 bases from V and 5 bases from J, leaving 13 bases between. Per germline, CDR1 SGHRS and CDR2 YFSETQ. In DNA, the CDR3 is TGCGCCAGCAGCTGGAGAGACACCAAAGATACGCAGTATTTT. Its protein product is CASSWRDTKDTQYF. The full variable domain, completed using reference TRBV5-1 and TRBJ2-3, is KAGVTQTPRYLIKTRGQQVTLSCSPISGHRSVSWYQQTPGQGLQFLFEYFSETQRNKGNFPGRFSGRQFSNSRSEMNVSTLELGDSALYLCASSWRDTKDTQYFGPGTRLTVL.

The chain is built from TRBV14 and TRBJ2-2; TRBD2 matches at 10 bases. Trimming cost V 1 base and J 10 bases; bases outside gene matches: 9. The germline gives CDR1 SGHDN, CDR2 FVKESK. This CDR3 contains 16 residues. CDR3 amino acids: CASSQARTSGREELFF. The CDR3 region has the DNA TGTGCCAGCAGCCAAGCACGGACTAGCGGTCGTGAGGAGCTGTTTTTT.

Of note for this clonotype: A much larger clonotype is one base distant, so this may be a read error. The J gene is TRBJ1-2, the V gene TRBV20-1, with D tentatively TRBD1 (6 bases). This CDR3 is built from 16 residues. Germline CDR1 DFQATT, CDR2 SNEGSKA (reference sequence). The V and J ends lost 2 bases and 1 base respectively, with 17 bases between them. The CDR3 is CSARRPGQRDNYGYTF. CDR3 nucleotides: TGCAGTGCTAGAAGGCCAGGACAGAGAGATAACTATGGCTACACCTTC.

This clonotype has at least ten counts. The chain has TRBV3-1 and TRBJ2-7, with a tentative D call TRBD2 (5 bases). Trimming removed 3 bases at V and 5 bases at J, with 14 bases between. The CDR3 runs to 14 residues. Germline CDR1 and CDR2: LGHDT and YNNKEL (reference sequence). The CDR3 DNA follows: TGTGCCAGCAGCCATTTGGGTCGGGGTCACGAGCAGTACTTC. Translated: CASSHLGRGHEQYF.

This clonotype was detected ten times or more. This rearrangement joins TRBV6-2 or TRBV6-3 to TRBJ2-7; TRBD2 aligns across 9 bases. This CDR3 contains 14 residues. V was clipped by 7 bases and J by 2 bases; unmatched bases: 6. Germline assignment: CDR1 MNHEY and CDR2 SVGEGT. The CDR3 protein is CASNPTSGTYEQYF. CDR3 coding DNA: TGTGCCAGCAACCCGACTAGCGGAACCTACGAGCAGTACTTC.

This clonotype came up many times. J is TRBJ2-7 and V is TRBV7-2, with 7 bases lining up with TRBD2. V gave up 4 bases and J gave up 4 bases; unmatched junction bases: 4. The germline gives CDR1 SGHTA, CDR2 FQGNSA. The CDR3 extends over 13 amino acids. CDR3 sequence: CASSWGGLYEQYF. The DNA of the CDR3 is TGTGCCAGCAGCTGGGGGGGTCTATACGAGCAGTACTTC.

This clonotype was observed a few times. The chain combines TRBV7-9 with TRBJ2-7; a weak D match, TRBD1 (5 bases). Per germline, CDR1 SEHNR and CDR2 FQNEAQ (reference sequence). V lost 3 bases to trimming and J lost 5 bases, with 8 bases between them. The CDR3 is made up of 12 amino acids. The CDR3 loop reads CASSFPGHEQYF. In DNA, the CDR3 is TGTGCCAGCAGCTTCCCAGGGCACGAGCAGTACTTC. Based on the CDR3 plus reference TRBV7-9 and TRBJ2-7, the full variable domain is DTGVSQNPRHKITKRGQNVTFRCDPISEHNRLYWYRQTLGQGPEFLTYFQNEAQLEKSRLLSDRFSAERPKGSFSTLEIQRTEQGDSAMYLCASSFPGHEQYFGPGTRLTVT.

This clonotype was seen repeatedly, ten times or more. The J gene is TRBJ2-6, the V gene TRBV6-2 or TRBV6-3; 7 bases line up with TRBD1. This CDR3 is built from 17 residues. Trimming at V came to 2 bases and at J to 0 bases, leaving 4 bases not matched to a gene. CDR1 MNHEY and CDR2 SVGEGT come from the germline V gene. The CDR3 DNA reads TGTGCCAGCAGTTACAGGGGGCGCATCTCTGGGGCCAACGTCCTGACTTTC. It is translated as CASSYRGRISGANVLTF.

The rearrangement links TRBV28 to TRBJ2-1, with 12 positions matching TRBD1. Per the germline V gene, CDR1 is MDHEN and CDR2 is SYDVKM. This CDR3 is 15 amino acids long. With V trimmed by 2 bases and J by 10 bases, 6 bases remained unmatched. CDR3 bases: TGTGCCAGCAGTTTACGGGACAGGGGGCTGTACGAGCAGTTCTTC. Translating gives CASSLRDRGLYEQFF.

In regard to this clonotype: One end of the junction fails to match germline, which may point to a read error. The CDR3 protein is CTSSVADSGGLRETQYF. Written as DNA, the CDR3 is TGTACCAGCAGCGTAGCTGATAGCGGGGGCCTCCGGGAGACCCAGTACTTC. V gene TRBV9 combines with J gene TRBJ2-5; 9 nucleotides match TRBD2. Germline assignment: CDR1 SGDLS and CDR2 YYNGEE. The CDR3 has 17 amino acids.

This clonotype was counted a few times. V and J are TRBV9 and TRBJ1-1, with unresolved D. This CDR3 contains 15 residues. CDR1 is SGDLS and CDR2 is YYNGEE in the germline V gene. Deletions cut 0 bases from V and 2 bases from J, with 11 bases between. CDR3: CASSVDGVVNTEAFF. The DNA of the CDR3 is TGTGCCAGCAGCGTAGATGGGGTGGTAAACACTGAAGCTTTCTTT.

This clonotype came up many times. The chain carries TRBV20-1 and TRBJ2-3; no definite D call. Trimming removed 3 bases at V and 2 bases at J, with 15 bases between. The germline gives CDR1 DFQATT, CDR2 SNEGSKA (reference sequence). The CDR3 covers 15 residues. The CDR3 spells CSASAGVHSTDTQYF. In DNA, the CDR3 is TGCAGTGCTAGCGCTGGGGTGCATTCCACAGATACGCAGTATTTT.

This clonotype was detected only once. The junction and the germline gene differ at one end; a read error may be behind it. The gene calls are TRBV20-1 and TRBJ1-6; D is unclear. Per the germline V gene, CDR1 is DFQATT and CDR2 is SNEGSKA (reference sequence). The CDR3 runs to 16 residues. In DNA, the CDR3 is TGCAGTGCTAGAGACCCCCTTGAAGGAGAGGTTCGGCCCCCCCACTTT. Its protein product is CSARDPLEGEVRPPHF.

Notes on this clonotype: This may arise from a read error, as a much more abundant clone is one base away. This rearrangement joins TRBV25-1 to TRBJ2-4, with D perhaps assigned TRBD1 or TRBD2 (5 bases each). With the DNA end fitting TRBJ2-7 better, the J assignment may be wrong. The germline V gene has CDR1 MGHDK and CDR2 SYGVNS. This CDR3 region has 16 residues. CDR3 sequence: CARSEGYGQGTYEQYF. The DNA for the CDR3 is TGTGCCCGCAGTGAGGGATATGGGCAGGGTACCTACGAGCAGTACTTC.

The rearrangement links TRBV6-5 to TRBJ1-4; the D gene is possibly TRBD1 (6 bases). CDR1 is MNHEY and CDR2 is SVGAGI in the germline V gene. V gave up 6 bases and J gave up 0 bases, with 8 bases separating them. This CDR3 comprises 14 residues. In DNA form, the CDR3 reads TGTGCCAGCAGACGGACAGCAACTAATGAAAAACTGTTTTTT. This encodes CASRRTATNEKLFF.

With respect to this clonotype: A read error may explain this, as a much larger clone is one base away. The chain has TRBV9 and TRBJ2-1, with 7 bases that match TRBD1. The CDR3 contains 15 residues. Germline lookup yields CDR1 SGDLS and CDR2 YYNGEE. CDR3 sequence: CASSATTGVYNERFF. The DNA for the CDR3 is TGTGCCAGCAGCGCAACAACAGGGGTTTACAATGAGCGGTTCTTC.

J is TRBJ2-5 and V is TRBV5-1; 7 bases fit TRBD1. Trimming took 4 bases from V and 11 from J; bases not matched to a gene: 14. The CDR3 covers 14 residues. Germline V gene sequence: CDR1 SGHRS, CDR2 YFSETQ. The CDR3: CASSRPGQHNEQYF. DNA for the CDR3: TGCGCCAGCAGCCGCCCGGGACAGCACAATGAGCAGTACTTC.

This clonotype occurred a few times. The rearrangement joins TRBV3-1 to TRBJ1-1, with 9 bases identical to TRBD1. This CDR3 is built from 15 residues. V was clipped by 3 bases and J by 1 base; unmatched bases: 3. The germline CDR1 and CDR2 sequences are LGHDT and YNNKEL (reference sequence). The CDR3 spells CASSQTGGRNTEAFF. The CDR3 DNA reads TGTGCCAGCAGCCAGACAGGGGGGAGGAACACTGAAGCTTTCTTT.

V usage is TRBV11-2 and J usage is TRBJ1-1; D ambiguous. The CDR3 loop spans 13 amino acids. Germline V gene sequence: CDR1 SGHAT, CDR2 FQNNGV. Trimming cost V 1 base and J 8 bases, with 11 bases left between them. This chain's CDR3 is CASSLVVRLEAFF. CDR3 nucleotides: TGTGCCAGCAGCTTAGTAGTTAGACTCGAAGCTTTCTTT. The variable domain in full, completed from reference TRBV11-2 and TRBJ1-1, reads EAGVAQSPRYKIIEKRQSVAFWCNPISGHATLYWYQQILGQGPKLLIQFQNNGVVDDSQLPKDRFSAERLKGVDSTLKIQPAKLEDSAVYLCASSLVVRLEAFFGQGTRLTVV.

The table lists this clonotype with a few counts. The V call is TRBV24-1, the J call TRBJ2-5; D is possibly TRBD2 (6 bases). The V and J ends lost 2 bases and 1 base respectively, with 16 bases between them. This CDR3 is 17 amino acids long. Germline-derived CDR1 and CDR2 are KGHDR and SFDVKD. CDR3 loop: CATSDSWDGGRQETQYF. As DNA, the CDR3 is TGTGCCACCAGTGATTCCTGGGACGGGGGACGCCAAGAGACCCAGTACTTC.

The CDR3 protein is CASSIRTSGVSDTQYF. In DNA form, the CDR3 reads TGTGCCAGCAGCATTCGGACTAGCGGGGTATCAGATACGCAGTATTTT. This chain connects TRBV5-6 to TRBJ2-3; TRBD2 agrees at 12 bases. Germline-derived CDR1 and CDR2 are SGHDT and YYEEEE. V lost 4 bases to trimming and J lost 4 bases; unmatched junction nucleotides: 7. This CDR3 spans 16 amino acids.

Worth noting for this clonotype: At one end the junction does not follow the germline gene, possibly because of a read error. Here the CDR3 reads CARSSPGQGSYGYTF. DNA for the CDR3: TGTGCCCGCAGCTCTCCGGGACAGGGGTCCTATGGCTACACCTTC. This rearrangement joins TRBV7-2 to TRBJ1-2; 10 bases match TRBD1. Germline V lookup: CDR1 SGHTA, CDR2 FQGNSA. CDR3 length equals 15 residues.

This clonotype has a handful of counts. This rearrangement joins TRBV19 to TRBJ2-1; the match to TRBD1 covers 10 bases. The CDR3 is 15 residues long. After removal of 4 bases from V and 2 bases from J, the junction contained 2 bases not matched to a gene. CDR1 LNHDA and CDR2 SQIVND come from the germline V gene (reference sequence). In DNA, the CDR3 is TGTGCCAGTAGTACCGGACAGGGGGCCTACAATGAGCAGTTCTTC. Protein sequence: CASSTGQGAYNEQFF.

The CDR3 sequence is CAISGDRETREQYF. CDR3 DNA sequence: TGTGCCATCAGTGGGGACAGGGAAACACGGGAGCAGTACTTC. The chain is built from TRBV10-3 and TRBJ2-7; 9 bases align to TRBD1. J lost 7 bases, V lost 4 bases, and 8 bases had no gene match. In germline, CDR1 is ENHRY, CDR2 SYGVKD. The CDR3 runs 14 residues.

This clonotype was seen a few times. The CDR3 nucleotides are TGTGCCAGCAGCGCAGGACAGCTTCCGAACACTGAAGCTTTCTTT. Translation gives CASSAGQLPNTEAFF. The chain carries TRBV9 and TRBJ1-1, with a tentative D call TRBD1 (6 bases). Trimming removed 3 bases at V and 1 base at J, with 13 bases between. CDR1 SGDLS and CDR2 YYNGEE come from the germline V gene. The length of the CDR3 is 15 residues.